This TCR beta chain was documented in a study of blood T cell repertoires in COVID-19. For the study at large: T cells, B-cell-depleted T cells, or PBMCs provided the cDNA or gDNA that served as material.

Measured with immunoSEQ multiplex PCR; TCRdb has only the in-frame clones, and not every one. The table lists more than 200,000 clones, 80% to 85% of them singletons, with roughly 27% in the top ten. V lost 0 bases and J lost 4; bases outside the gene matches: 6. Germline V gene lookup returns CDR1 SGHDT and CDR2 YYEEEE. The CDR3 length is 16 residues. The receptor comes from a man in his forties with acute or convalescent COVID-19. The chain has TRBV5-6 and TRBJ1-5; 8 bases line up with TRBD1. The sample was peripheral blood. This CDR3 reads CASSLGGRGPNQPQHF. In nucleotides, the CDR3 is TGTGCCAGCAGCTTGGGAGGCAGGGGGCCAAATCAGCCCCAGCATTTT.